This TCR beta chain is drawn from a study of cytomegalovirus exposure and HLA in healthy donors. Study-level findings and limits: Most TCR sequences showed up rarely, but some public TCRs showed up in many donors. TCR beta V segments were, for the most part, productive about 87% or about 30% of the time in an earlier analysis. With further analysis later on, most CMV-associated TCR beta chains appeared HLA-restricted.

Note on this clone: Its antigen is unidentified.

While unrecorded immune exposures were likely, the donors were nominally healthy when sampled. Germline assignment: CDR1 SGHVS and CDR2 FNYEAQ. The V end was cut by 5 bases, the J end by 7 bases, with 17 bases between. The CDR3 is 14 residues long. Primers for the PCR totalled 60 Vbeta and 13 Jbeta. TCRdb keeps only in-frame clones here, not all; method: immunoSEQ multiplex PCR. Among some 110,000 clones listed, roughly four fifths were seen once. This TCR was recovered from a man in his fifties in good health and CMV-seronegative. Input material: PBMCs. The chain joins TRBV7-6 to TRBJ1-2; D uncertain. CDR3 amino acids: CASSQPGGWAGYTF. DNA of the CDR3: TGTGCCAGCAGCCAGCCCGGTGGTTGGGCTGGCTACACCTTC.